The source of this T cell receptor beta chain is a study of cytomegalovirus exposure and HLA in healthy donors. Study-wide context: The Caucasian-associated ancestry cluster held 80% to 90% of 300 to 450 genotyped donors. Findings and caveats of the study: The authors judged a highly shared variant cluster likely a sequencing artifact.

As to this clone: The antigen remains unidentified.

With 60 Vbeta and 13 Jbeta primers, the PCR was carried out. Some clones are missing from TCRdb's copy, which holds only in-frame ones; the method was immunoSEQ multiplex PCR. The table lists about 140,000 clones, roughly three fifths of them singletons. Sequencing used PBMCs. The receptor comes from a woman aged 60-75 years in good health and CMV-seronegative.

The CDR3 region has the DNA TGTGCCAGCTCTGCAGGGCAAACTAACTATGGCTACACCTTC. Its protein product is CASSAGQTNYGYTF. The chain couples TRBV18 to TRBJ1-2, with D possibly matching TRBD1 (5 bases). The germline V gene encodes CDR1 KGHSH and CDR2 LQKENI. The CDR3 length is 14 residues. Deletions cut 6 bases from V and 0 bases from J, with 11 bases between.